This T cell receptor beta chain was obtained from a study of T-cell memory formation after mild COVID-19 (dated by TCRdb to about 2021). A note on the overall study: TCR sequence clusters from the two donors were found to be largely donor specific. In a couple of donors, T-cell clones that expanded and contracted after mild COVID-19 were followed by sequencing TCRalpha and TCRbeta repertoires longitudinally. The cohort was made up of two young adult volunteers, one female and one male, who were previously healthy. General study outcomes and caveats: Some responding clones were detected in pre-infection memory, which suggested that pre-existing cross-reactive memory T cells had joined the SARS-CoV-2 response. The second-wave clones that peaked on day 37 were not confirmed to be SARS-CoV-2 specific. Contracting CD4+ clones turned up mainly in the CM and EM memory subsets, whereas EMRA was where CD8+ clones were enriched. Clones that contracted from day 15 to 85 showed balanced CD4/CD8 phenotypes, whereas a second wave of clones that expanded from day 15 to 37 leaned towards CD4+. Only a couple of mild cases were covered by the study, and larger cohorts that include severe cases with pre-infection samples were considered necessary.

TCRdb records Illumina NovaSeq 6000 as the sequencer. TCRalpha and TCRbeta cDNA libraries were constructed by 5'RACE with constant-segment primers, with sample barcodes and unique molecular identifiers being introduced. RNA was extracted from every sample with Trizol reagent. Library amplification was performed in two PCR steps, and a second sample barcode and Illumina TruSeq adapters were introduced in the second step. Libraries were sequenced on an Illumina NovaSeq with 2 x 150 bp paired-end reads. The study's processing was this. Demultiplexing of reads and collapsing into UMI-guided consensus sequences were performed with migec v1.2.7. Using mixcr v2.1.11, the UMI consensuses were aligned to TRA and TRB V and J templates and assembled into clonotypes. A clonotype was counted as expanded or contracted only if both edgeR and NoisET called the change significant, with noise models trained on biological replicates. For edgeR calls, a false discovery rate-adjusted p below 0.01 and a log2 fold-change threshold of 1 were applied. PCA with hierarchical clustering of max-normalized trajectories of the 1000 most abundant clonotypes was used as exploratory dynamics analysis. Separately sequenced CD4+ and CD8+ repertoires were used to assign a CD4 or CD8 phenotype to each responding clone. TCRdb trimmed public reads at Q25 via fastp, called clones via MiXCR and kept in-frame beta chains. Every distinct CDR3 protein forms one entry, paired with its most common genes and DNA. The V and J calls come from TCRdb's annotation, not from the publication. Recorded for this sample are around 200,000 distinct CDR3 sequences; over 9% of them occurred a single time. The ten largest clones take up roughly 3.5% of the sample.

PBMCs were isolated by Ficoll-Paque density gradient centrifugation. This clonotype has only a few counts. The clone's antigen remains unknown. Base qualities are not provided; no much larger clone lies one nucleotide away. Sequencing was done on a sample of PBMCs or a T cell subset sorted from them (not recorded which). The TCR sequence derives from a man aged 18 to 29 who had mild COVID-19 (a few samples of this study predate the infection). The sample titles of this study are shuffled in the database, so cell type and time point are left out; the donor was told from shared clones.

The nucleotide sequence reads as follows: TGCGCCAGCAGCTTGGGGCGGGATGTAGCCAAAAACATTCAGTACTTC. This sequence encodes CASSLGRDVAKNIQYF. This chain joins TRBV5-1 to TRBJ2-4; the D gene is possibly TRBD2, with 6 bases matching. According to the germline V gene, CDR1 reads SGHRS and CDR2 reads YFSETQ. The trim is 0 bases for V and 0 bases for J, with a gap of 10 bases between the germline ends. Inclusive of the bounding cysteine and phenylalanine, the CDR3 is 16 residues long. The kept DNA is CDR3 alone, 48 bases in frame from the first base. Where the CDR3 stops, the reference TRBV5-1 and TRBJ2-4 genes take over; the full variable domain is KAGVTQTPRYLIKTRGQQVTLSCSPISGHRSVSWYQQTPGQGLQFLFEYFSETQRNKGNFPGRFSGRQFSNSRSEMNVSTLELGDSALYLCASSLGRDVAKNIQYFGAGTRLSVL.